What follows is one T cell receptor (beta chain) and its context. The sample belongs to a study of blood T cell repertoires in COVID-19. Study-wide context: In each case, the material was cDNA or gDNA derived from T cells, B-cell-depleted T cells, or PBMCs.

Clones were sequenced by immunoSEQ multiplex PCR, and TCRdb holds only the in-frame ones, with some missing. The sample shows about 250,000 clones, roughly 84% of them seen only once. Per germline, CDR1 WNHNN and CDR2 SYGVQD (reference sequence). The CDR3 is 14 residues long. V was clipped by 4 bases and J by 6 bases, with 13 bases between them. The V gene is TRBV10-1, the J gene TRBJ2-1; perhaps TRBD2 as D (6 bases). The sequence was collected from a man in his fifties who had recovered from COVID-19. Source material: PBMCs or T cells enriched from blood (not recorded which). The CDR3 protein is CASSVTEGINEQFF. The CDR3 coding sequence is TGCGCCAGCAGTGTAACGGAGGGGATCAATGAGCAGTTCTTC.